This T cell receptor (beta chain) was sequenced in a study of CD8 T cells in Susac syndrome. Study-level background: Clinical remission applied to under 10 sequenced Susac syndrome patients, and six had active disease. When blood was drawn, the patients with Susac syndrome were therapy-naive, on corticosteroids, or on intravenous immunoglobulin alone.

The sequenced target, TCR beta, came from blood CD8+ and CD4+ T cells. The authors reverse transcribed roughly 0.5 to 1 ug RNA with random hexamers. Each CDR3 protein is one row after TCRdb ran MiXCR on the immunoSEQ multiplex PCR reads. The data show about 100,000 distinct CDR3 sequences, 95% seen once. This TCR came from a human donor with Susac syndrome. The source material was CD8+ T cells from PBMCs.

This chain's CDR3 is CSHTPSRQSETQYF. The CDR3 region has the DNA TGCAGCCATACCCCATCAAGACAGTCAGAGACCCAGTACTTC. V is TRBV29-1 and J is TRBJ2-5; tentatively, D is TRBD1 (5 bases). From germline, CDR1 is SQVTM and CDR2 ANQGSEA. V lost 8 bases, J lost 4 bases, and 20 bases lay in between. The CDR3 has 14 residues. Full variable domain (outside the CDR3, taken from reference TRBV29-1 and TRBJ2-5): SAVISQKPSRDICQRGTSLTIQCQVDSQVTMMFWYRQQPGQSLTLIATANQGSEATYESGFVIDKFPISRPNLTFSTLTVSNMSPEDSSIYLCSHTPSRQSETQYFGPGTRLLVL.